This T cell receptor (beta chain) was sequenced during a study of T-cell memory formation after mild COVID-19. In the study overall: TCR clustering was largely donor specific. Whole-study findings and limits: Shrinking CD4+ clones were chiefly CM and EM; CD8+ ones were chiefly EMRA. Some clones that responded were present in memory (sampled pre-infection), which suggests cross-reactive memory joined.

There are a few counts of this clonotype. As yet, its antigen is unknown. Germline loops: CDR1 DFQATT, CDR2 SNEGSKA (reference sequence). This CDR3 is 13 amino acids long. V was clipped by 6 bases and J by 3 bases, with 14 bases between them. TCRdb analysed the 5' RACE reads with MiXCR anew, one entry per CDR3 protein. The data hold around 190,000 distinct CDR3 sequences, with approximately 17% observed a single time. This chain uses TRBV20-1 with TRBJ1-2; D not resolved. This clonotype was sampled from a man between 18 and 35 years old who had mild COVID-19 (a few samples of this study predate the infection). Cell type and time point are not known. Material: PBMCs or a T cell subset sorted from them (not recorded which). CDR3 in amino acids: CSARLALDYGYTF. The CDR3 DNA reads as TGCAGTGCGCGGTTGGCTCTTGACTATGGCTACACCTTC.